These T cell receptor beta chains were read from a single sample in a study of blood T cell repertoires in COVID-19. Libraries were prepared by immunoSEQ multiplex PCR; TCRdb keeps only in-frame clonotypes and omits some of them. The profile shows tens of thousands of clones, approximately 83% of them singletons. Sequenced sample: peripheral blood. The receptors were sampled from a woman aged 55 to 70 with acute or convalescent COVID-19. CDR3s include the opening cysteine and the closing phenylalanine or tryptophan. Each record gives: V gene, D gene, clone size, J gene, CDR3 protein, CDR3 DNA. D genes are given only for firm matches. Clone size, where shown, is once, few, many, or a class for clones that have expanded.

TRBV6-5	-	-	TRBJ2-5	CASSRYTEVGETQYF	TGTGCCAGCAGTCGCTACACGGAGGTGGGGGAGACCCAGTACTTC
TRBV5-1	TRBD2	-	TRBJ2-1	CASSPPRTRPSNEQFF	TGCGCCAGCAGCCCCCCCCGGACTAGGCCTTCGAATGAGCAGTTCTTC
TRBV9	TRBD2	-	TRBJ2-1	CASSVATATSGGNYNEQFF	TGTGCCAGCAGCGTAGCTACGGCAACTAGCGGGGGCAACTACAATGAGCAGTTCTTC
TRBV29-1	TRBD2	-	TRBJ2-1	CSVVLAGDEQFF	TGCAGCGTTGTACTAGCGGGAGATGAGCAGTTCTTC
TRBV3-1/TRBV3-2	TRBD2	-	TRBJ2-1	CASSQLGTSGSNEQFF	TGTGCCAGCAGCCAGCTGGGGACTAGCGGGAGTAATGAGCAGTTCTTC
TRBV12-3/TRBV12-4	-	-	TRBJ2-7	CASSLQVRYEQYF	TGTGCCAGCAGTTTGCAAGTGCGCTACGAGCAGTACTTC
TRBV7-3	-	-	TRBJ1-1	CASSKSTGGNTEAFF	TGTGCCAGCAGCAAGTCGACTGGGGGCAATACTGAAGCTTTCTTT
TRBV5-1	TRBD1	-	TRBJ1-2	CASSLNVNRGLGYGYTF	TGCGCCAGCAGCTTGAACGTCAACAGGGGGCTAGGCTATGGCTACACCTTC
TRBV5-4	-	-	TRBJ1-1	CASSPRGLEAFF	TGTGCCAGCAGCCCCCGGGGGTTGGAAGCTTTCTTT
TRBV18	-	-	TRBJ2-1	CASSGQGFYNEQFF	TGTGCCAGCTCAGGGCAGGGTTTCTACAATGAGCAGTTCTTC
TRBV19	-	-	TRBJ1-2	CASSWDTGVGGYTF	TGTGCCAGTAGTTGGGACACTGGTGTAGGTGGCTACACCTTC
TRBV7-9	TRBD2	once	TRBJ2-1	CASSWTSAKEQFF	TGTGCCAGCAGCTGGACTAGCGCAAAAGAGCAGTTCTTC
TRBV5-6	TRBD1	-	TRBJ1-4	CASSRQGINEKLFF	TGTGCCAGCAGCCGACAGGGTATTAATGAAAAACTGTTTTTT
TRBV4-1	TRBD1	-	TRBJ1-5	CASSQEWGQGNQPQHF	TGCGCCAGCAGCCAAGAATGGGGACAGGGCAATCAGCCCCAGCATTTT
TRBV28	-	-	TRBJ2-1	CASSRQNPTNEQFF	TGTGCCAGCAGCCGACAAAATCCGACGAATGAGCAGTTCTTC
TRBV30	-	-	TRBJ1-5	CAWSYSREQPQHF	TGTGCCTGGAGTTATAGTAGGGAGCAGCCCCAGCATTTT
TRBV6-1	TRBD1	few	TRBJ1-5	CASSGPGQGAWEPQHF	TGTGCCAGCAGTGGACCAGGACAGGGGGCTTGGGAGCCCCAGCATTTT
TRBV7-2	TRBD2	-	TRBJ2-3	CASSPRTSGQDTQYF	TGTGCCAGCAGCCCGAGGACTAGCGGCCAAGATACGCAGTATTTT
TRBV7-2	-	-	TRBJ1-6	CASSLVGGLRNSPLHF	TGTGCCAGCAGCCTAGTCGGGGGGCTGAGGAATTCACCCCTCCACTTT
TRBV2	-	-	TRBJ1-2	CASSSLYGYTF	TGTGCCAGCAGTTCGCTATATGGCTACACCTTC
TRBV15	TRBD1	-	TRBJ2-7	CATSSLGQGYEQYF	TGTGCCACCAGCAGTTTGGGACAGGGCTACGAGCAGTACTTC
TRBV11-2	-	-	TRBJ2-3	CASSPSTDTQYF	TGTGCCAGCAGCCCTAGCACAGATACGCAGTATTTT